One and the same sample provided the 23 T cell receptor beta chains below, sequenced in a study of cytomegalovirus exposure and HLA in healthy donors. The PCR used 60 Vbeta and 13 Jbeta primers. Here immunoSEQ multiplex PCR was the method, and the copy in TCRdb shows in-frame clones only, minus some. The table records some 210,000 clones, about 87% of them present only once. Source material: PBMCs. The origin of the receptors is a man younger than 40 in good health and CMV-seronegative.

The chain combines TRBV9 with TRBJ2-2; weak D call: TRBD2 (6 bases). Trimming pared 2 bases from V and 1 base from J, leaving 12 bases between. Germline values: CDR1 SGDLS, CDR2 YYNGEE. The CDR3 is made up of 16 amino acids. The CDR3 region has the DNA TGTGCCAGCAGCGTCTTCGGGGGTCTGAACACCGGGGAGCTGTTTTTT. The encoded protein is CASSVFGGLNTGELFF. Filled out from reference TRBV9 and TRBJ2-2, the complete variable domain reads DSGVTQTPKHLITATGQRVTLRCSPRSGDLSVYWYQQSLDQGLQFLIQYYNGEERAKGNILERFSAQQFPDLHSELNLSSLELGDSALYFCASSVFGGLNTGELFFGEGSRLTVL.

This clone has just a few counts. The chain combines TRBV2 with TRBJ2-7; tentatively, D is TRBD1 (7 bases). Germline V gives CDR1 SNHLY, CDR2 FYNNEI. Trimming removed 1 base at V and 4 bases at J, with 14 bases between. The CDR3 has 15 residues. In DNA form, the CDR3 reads TGTGCCAGCAGTGAAGGTGGAGGGGGCTTTTACGAGCAGTACTTC. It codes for CASSEGGGGFYEQYF.

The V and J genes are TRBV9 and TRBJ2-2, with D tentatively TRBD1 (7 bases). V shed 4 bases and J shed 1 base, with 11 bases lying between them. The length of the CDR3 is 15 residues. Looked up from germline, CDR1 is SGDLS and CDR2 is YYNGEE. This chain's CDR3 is CASSRGTVNTGELFF. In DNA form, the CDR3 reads TGTGCCAGCAGCCGGGGGACAGTGAACACCGGGGAGCTGTTTTTT.

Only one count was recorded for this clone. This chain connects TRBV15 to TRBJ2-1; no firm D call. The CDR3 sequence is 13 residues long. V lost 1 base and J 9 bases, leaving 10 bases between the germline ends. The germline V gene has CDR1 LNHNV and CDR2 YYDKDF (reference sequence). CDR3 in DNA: TGTGCCACCAGCAGAGGTCGAGCAACTGAGCAGTTCTTC. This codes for CATSRGRATEQFF.

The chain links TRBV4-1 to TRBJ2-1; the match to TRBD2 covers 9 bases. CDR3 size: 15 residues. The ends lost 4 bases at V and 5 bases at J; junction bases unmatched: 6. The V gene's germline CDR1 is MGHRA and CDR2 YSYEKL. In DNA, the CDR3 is TGCGCCAGCAGCCCCGAGGCTAGCGGGGACAATGAGCAGTTCTTC. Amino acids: CASSPEASGDNEQFF.

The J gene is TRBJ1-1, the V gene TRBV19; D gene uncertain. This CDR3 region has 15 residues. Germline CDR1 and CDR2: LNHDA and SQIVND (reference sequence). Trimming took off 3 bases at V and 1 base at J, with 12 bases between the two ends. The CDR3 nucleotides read TGTGCCAGTAGTATCCTCCTCCGGGGGAACACTGAAGCTTTCTTT. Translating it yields CASSILLRGNTEAFF.

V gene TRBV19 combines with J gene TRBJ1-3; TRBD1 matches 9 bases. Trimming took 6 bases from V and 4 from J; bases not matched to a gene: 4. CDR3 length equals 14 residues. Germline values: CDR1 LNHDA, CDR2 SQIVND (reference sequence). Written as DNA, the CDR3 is TGTGCCAGTAGAGACAGGGGGAGAGGAAACACCATATATTTT. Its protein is CASRDRGRGNTIYF.

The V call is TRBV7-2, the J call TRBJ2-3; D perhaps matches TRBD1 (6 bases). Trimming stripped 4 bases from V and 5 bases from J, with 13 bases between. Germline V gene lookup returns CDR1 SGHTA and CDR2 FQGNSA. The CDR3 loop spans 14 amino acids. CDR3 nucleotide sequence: TGTGCCAGCAGCTCAACAGGGATTGGAGATACGCAGTATTTT. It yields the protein CASSSTGIGDTQYF. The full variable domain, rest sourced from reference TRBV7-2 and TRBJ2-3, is GAGVSQSPSNKVTEKGKDVELRCDPISGHTALYWYRQSLGQGLEFLIYFQGNSAPDKSGLPSDRFSAERTGGSVSTLTIQRTQQEDSAVYLCASSSTGIGDTQYFGPGTRLTVL.

The CDR3 loop is CASSDSRGNGYTF. CDR3 in DNA: TGTGCCAGCAGTGATAGCAGGGGAAATGGCTACACCTTC. V and J are TRBV2 and TRBJ1-2, with TRBD1 as a possible D gene (6 bases). This CDR3 spans 13 amino acids. CDR1 is SNHLY, CDR2 FYNNEI, per germline. Trimming took 3 bases from V and 6 from J, leaving 11 bases between them.

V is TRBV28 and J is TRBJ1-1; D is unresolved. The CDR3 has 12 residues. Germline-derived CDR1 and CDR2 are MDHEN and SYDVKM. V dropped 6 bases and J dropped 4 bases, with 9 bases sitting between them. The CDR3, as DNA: TGTGCCAGCAGCCTTGTGAGCACTGAAGCTTTCTTT. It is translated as CASSLVSTEAFF.

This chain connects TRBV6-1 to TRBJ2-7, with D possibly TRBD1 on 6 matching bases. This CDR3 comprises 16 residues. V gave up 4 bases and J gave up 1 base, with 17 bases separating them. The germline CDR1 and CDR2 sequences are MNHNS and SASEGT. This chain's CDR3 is CASSGPQGSISYEQYF. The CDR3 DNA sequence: TGTGCCAGCAGTGGCCCCCAGGGGAGTATTTCCTACGAGCAGTACTTC.

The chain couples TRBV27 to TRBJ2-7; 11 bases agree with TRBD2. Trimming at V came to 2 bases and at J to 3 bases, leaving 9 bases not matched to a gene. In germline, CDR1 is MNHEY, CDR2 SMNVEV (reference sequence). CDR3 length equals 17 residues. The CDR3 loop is CASSLTLAGVRDYEQYF. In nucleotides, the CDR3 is TGTGCCAGCAGTTTAACACTAGCGGGAGTTAGAGACTACGAGCAGTACTTC.

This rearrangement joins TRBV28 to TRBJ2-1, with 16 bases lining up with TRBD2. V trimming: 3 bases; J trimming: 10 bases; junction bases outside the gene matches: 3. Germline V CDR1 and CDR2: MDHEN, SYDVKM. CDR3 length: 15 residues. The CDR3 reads CASSLGLAGGWEQFF. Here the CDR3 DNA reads TGTGCCAGCAGTTTGGGACTAGCGGGAGGGTGGGAGCAGTTCTTC.

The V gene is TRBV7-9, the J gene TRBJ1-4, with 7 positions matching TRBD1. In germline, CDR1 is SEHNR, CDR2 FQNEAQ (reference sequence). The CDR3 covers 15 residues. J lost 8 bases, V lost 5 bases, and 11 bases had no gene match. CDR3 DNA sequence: TGTGCCAGCAGCCCTCAGACAGGGCTGAGGGAAAAACTGTTTTTT. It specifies CASSPQTGLREKLFF.

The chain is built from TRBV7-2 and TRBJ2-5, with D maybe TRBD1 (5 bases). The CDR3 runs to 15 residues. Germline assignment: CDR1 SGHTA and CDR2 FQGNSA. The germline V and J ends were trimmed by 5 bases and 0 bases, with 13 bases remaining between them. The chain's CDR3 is CASSPGIQYQETQYF. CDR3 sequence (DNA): TGTGCCAGCAGCCCAGGGATCCAGTACCAAGAGACCCAGTACTTC.

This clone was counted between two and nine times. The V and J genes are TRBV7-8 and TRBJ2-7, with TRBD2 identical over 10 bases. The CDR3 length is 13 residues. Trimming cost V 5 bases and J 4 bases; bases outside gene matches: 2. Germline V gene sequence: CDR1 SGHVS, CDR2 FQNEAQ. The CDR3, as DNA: TGTGCCAGCAGCCCGACTAGCGGGTACGAGCAGTACTTC. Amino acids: CASSPTSGYEQYF.

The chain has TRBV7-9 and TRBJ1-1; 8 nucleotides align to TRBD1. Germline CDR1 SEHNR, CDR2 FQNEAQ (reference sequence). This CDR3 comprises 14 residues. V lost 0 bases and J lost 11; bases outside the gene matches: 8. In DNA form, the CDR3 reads TGTGCCAGCAGCTTAGCAATCCAGGGGGCCCTTGCTTTCTTT. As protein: CASSLAIQGALAFF.

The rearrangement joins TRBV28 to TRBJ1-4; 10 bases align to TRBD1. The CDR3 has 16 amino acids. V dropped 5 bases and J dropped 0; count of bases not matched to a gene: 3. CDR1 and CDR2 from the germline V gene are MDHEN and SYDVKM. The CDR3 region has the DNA TGTGCCAGCAGTATGACAGGGGGCCCAACTAATGAAAAACTGTTTTTT. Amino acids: CASSMTGGPTNEKLFF.

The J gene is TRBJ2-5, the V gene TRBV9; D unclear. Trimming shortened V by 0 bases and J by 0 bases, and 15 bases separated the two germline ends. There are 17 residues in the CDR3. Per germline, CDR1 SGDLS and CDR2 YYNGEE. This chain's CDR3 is CASSVESVGLYQETQYF. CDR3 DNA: TGTGCCAGCAGCGTAGAGAGCGTAGGCCTGTACCAAGAGACCCAGTACTTC.

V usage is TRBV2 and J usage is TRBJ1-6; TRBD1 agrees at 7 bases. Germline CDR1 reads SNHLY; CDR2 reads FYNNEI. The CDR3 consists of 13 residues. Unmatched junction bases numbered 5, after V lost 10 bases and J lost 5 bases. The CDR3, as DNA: TGTGCCACTGGACAGGAGGATAATTCACCCCTCCACTTT. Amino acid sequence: CATGQEDNSPLHF.

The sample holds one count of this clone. The CDR3 loop is CASSQDPPGDDSNQPQHF. CDR3 DNA: TGTGCCAGCAGCCAAGATCCCCCAGGGGACGATAGCAATCAGCCCCAGCATTTT. The V call is TRBV4-2, the J call TRBJ1-5; TRBD1 is a possible D gene (6 bases). With 0 bases removed from V and 0 bases from J, the gap between germline ends came to 15 bases. The CDR3 loop spans 18 amino acids. Germline CDR1 is LGHNA and CDR2 is YNFKEQ.

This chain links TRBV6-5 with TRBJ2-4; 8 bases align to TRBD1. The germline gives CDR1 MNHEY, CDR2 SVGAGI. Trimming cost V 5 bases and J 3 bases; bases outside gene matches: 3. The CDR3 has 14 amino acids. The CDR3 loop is CASSGGQGKNIQYF. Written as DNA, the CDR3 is TGTGCCAGCAGTGGCGGACAGGGCAAAAACATTCAGTACTTC.

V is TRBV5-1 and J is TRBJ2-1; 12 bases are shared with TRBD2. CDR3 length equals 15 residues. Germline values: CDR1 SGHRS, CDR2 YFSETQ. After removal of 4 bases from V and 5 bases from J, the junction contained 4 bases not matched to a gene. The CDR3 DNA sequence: TGCGCCAGCAGCCCCACTAGCGGGGGGAACAATGAGCAGTTCTTC. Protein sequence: CASSPTSGGNNEQFF.